This passage covers 11 T cell receptor beta chains from one sample sequenced in a study of OX40 agonist ivuxolimab in advanced cancers. Profiled with immunoSEQ multiplex PCR; TCRdb holds only in-frame clones, not every one. This table holds about 82,000 clones, around four fifths found once. This specimen was CD4+ or CD8+ T cells sorted from blood, taken in a trial of the OX40 agonist ivuxolimab. The receptor source for this set is an adult with an advanced solid tumor such as melanoma, head and neck, liver or kidney cancer.

V usage is TRBV11-2 and J usage is TRBJ2-3; D is uncertain. The ends were cut back, 5 bases at V and 0 bases at J, with 15 bases in the middle. Germline V gene sequence: CDR1 SGHAT, CDR2 FQNNGV. The CDR3 runs to 16 residues. The CDR3 DNA reads as TGTGCCAGCAGCGCATCCCTCGGGCAGAGCACAGATACGCAGTATTTT. This sequence encodes CASSASLGQSTDTQYF.

This chain connects TRBV30 to TRBJ1-3, with a tentative D call TRBD1 (5 bases). CDR1 GTSNPN and CDR2 SVGIG come from the germline V gene (reference sequence). This CDR3 spans 13 amino acids. V gave up 4 bases and J gave up 2 bases, with 9 bases separating them. CDR3 sequence (DNA): TGTGCCTGGACCAGGGACCCTGGAAACACCATATATTTT. This gives the protein CAWTRDPGNTIYF.

The V and J genes are TRBV5-6 and TRBJ1-1; 10 bases line up with TRBD1. The CDR3 sequence is 16 residues long. V shed 4 bases, J shed 3 bases, and the junction held 9 bases outside the gene matches. Germline loops: CDR1 SGHDT, CDR2 YYEEEE. The chain's CDR3 is CASSVDRGPSYTEAFF. In nucleotides, the CDR3 is TGTGCCAGCAGCGTTGACAGGGGGCCATCCTACACTGAAGCTTTCTTT.

The rearrangement uses TRBV6-1 and TRBJ2-2, with 8 positions matching TRBD1. V shed 5 bases and J 4 bases; nucleotides not matched to a gene: 3. The CDR3 consists of 14 residues. Germline V CDR1 and CDR2: MNHNS, SASEGT. CDR3 in amino acids: CASSRQGPTGELFF. In nucleotides, the CDR3 is TGTGCCAGCAGTAGACAGGGGCCCACCGGGGAGCTGTTTTTT.

The chain carries TRBV7-9 and TRBJ1-2; perhaps TRBD1 as D (5 bases). Germline V lookup: CDR1 SEHNR, CDR2 FQNEAQ (reference sequence). V lost 0 bases and J 7 bases, leaving 12 bases between the germline ends. This CDR3 has 14 residues. The CDR3 bases are TGTGCCAGCAGCTTAGCGAGGGCAGGGATTGGCTACACCTTC. Amino acid sequence: CASSLARAGIGYTF.

The gene calls are TRBV4-2 and TRBJ1-2; no definite D call. The CDR3 is made up of 14 amino acids. With 2 bases removed from V and 8 bases from J, the gap between germline ends came to 15 bases. CDR1 is LGHNA, CDR2 YNFKEQ, per germline. The CDR3 region has the DNA TGTGCCAGCAGCCAAACACTCGGGGTCAGGGGCTACACCTTC. Protein sequence: CASSQTLGVRGYTF.

The chain is built from TRBV7-8 and TRBJ2-1, with TRBD2 identical over 8 bases. Looked up from germline, CDR1 is SGHVS and CDR2 is FQNEAQ. The ends lost 7 bases at V and 3 bases at J; junction bases unmatched: 8. The CDR3 is 15 amino acids. CDR3 coding DNA: TGTGCCAGCACCCCGCCCGGGACTAGCTACAATGAGCAGTTCTTC. Encoded protein: CASTPPGTSYNEQFF.

This clone occurred once. This chain's CDR3 is CAISGLAGTGNYEQYF. Here the CDR3 DNA reads TGTGCCATCAGTGGTTTAGCCGGGACAGGGAATTACGAGCAGTACTTC. The chain combines TRBV10-3 with TRBJ2-7; 9 bases are shared with TRBD1. The CDR3 sequence is 16 residues long. Trimming at V came to 4 bases and at J to 4 bases, leaving 11 bases not matched to a gene. The V gene's germline CDR1 is ENHRY and CDR2 SYGVKD.

The chain employs TRBV6-6 and TRBJ1-3, with D unclear. Germline CDR1 reads MNHNY; CDR2 reads SVGAGI (reference sequence). Trimming stripped 0 bases from V and 3 bases from J, with 9 bases between. The CDR3 runs 15 residues. The CDR3 DNA reads as TGTGCCAGCAGTTACTCAGGGTCTGGTGGAAACACCATATATTTT. It codes for CASSYSGSGGNTIYF.

This clone was recorded once. This chain's CDR3 is CASSLAGWGYTF. CDR3 nucleotide sequence: TGTGCCAGCAGCTTAGCGGGGTGGGGCTACACCTTC. The chain combines TRBV7-9 with TRBJ1-2; D uncertain. The CDR3 is 12 amino acids. Germline loops: CDR1 SEHNR, CDR2 FQNEAQ (reference sequence). The germline V and J ends were trimmed by 0 bases and 8 bases, with 7 bases remaining between them.

This chain uses TRBV29-1 with TRBJ1-5; weak D call: TRBD1 (5 bases). Trimming stripped 3 bases from V and 4 bases from J, with 10 bases between. The length of the CDR3 is 13 residues. The germline CDR1 and CDR2 sequences are SQVTM and ANQGSEA. Here the CDR3 DNA reads TGCAGCGTTGACGGGGGGGTTAATCAGCCCCAGCATTTT. It is translated as CSVDGGVNQPQHF.